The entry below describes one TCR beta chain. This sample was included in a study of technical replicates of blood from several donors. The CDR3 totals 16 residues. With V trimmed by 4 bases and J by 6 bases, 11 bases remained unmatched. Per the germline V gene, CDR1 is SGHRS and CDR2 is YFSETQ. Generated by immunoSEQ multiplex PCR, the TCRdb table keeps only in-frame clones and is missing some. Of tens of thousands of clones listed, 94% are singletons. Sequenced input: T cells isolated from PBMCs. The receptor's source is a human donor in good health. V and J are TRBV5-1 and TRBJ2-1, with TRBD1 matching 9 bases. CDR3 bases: TGCGCCAGCAGCCCGAGGGAGGACAGGGGAAGCAATGAGCAGTTCTTC. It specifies CASSPREDRGSNEQFF.